This TCR beta chain appears in the sequencing data of a study of glioma-infiltrating T cells after dendritic cell vaccination. Overall study results and limits: Few patients contributed both blood and tumor specimens. Survival was not directly related to TCR clonality in these patients.

Repertoires were generated with immunoSEQ multiplex PCR, while TCRdb's copy carries only in-frame clones and drops some. The table records fewer than 100,000 clones, around 86% of them present only once. Germline V gene lookup returns CDR1 SGHVS and CDR2 FNYEAQ. The length of the CDR3 is 13 residues. Trimming took off 1 base at V and 6 bases at J, with 10 bases between the two ends. Selection required adequate fresh-frozen tumor tissue plus more than two years' survival data. As for this clone: Its antigen remains unknown.

This material consisted of blood, taken before dendritic cell vaccination. V gene TRBV7-6 combines with J gene TRBJ2-7; D gene unclear. The TCR comes from a human donor with glioblastoma. CDR3 in DNA: TGTGCCAGCAGCTTAGGGTGGCGGTCCGAGCAGTACTTC. Its protein is CASSLGWRSEQYF.